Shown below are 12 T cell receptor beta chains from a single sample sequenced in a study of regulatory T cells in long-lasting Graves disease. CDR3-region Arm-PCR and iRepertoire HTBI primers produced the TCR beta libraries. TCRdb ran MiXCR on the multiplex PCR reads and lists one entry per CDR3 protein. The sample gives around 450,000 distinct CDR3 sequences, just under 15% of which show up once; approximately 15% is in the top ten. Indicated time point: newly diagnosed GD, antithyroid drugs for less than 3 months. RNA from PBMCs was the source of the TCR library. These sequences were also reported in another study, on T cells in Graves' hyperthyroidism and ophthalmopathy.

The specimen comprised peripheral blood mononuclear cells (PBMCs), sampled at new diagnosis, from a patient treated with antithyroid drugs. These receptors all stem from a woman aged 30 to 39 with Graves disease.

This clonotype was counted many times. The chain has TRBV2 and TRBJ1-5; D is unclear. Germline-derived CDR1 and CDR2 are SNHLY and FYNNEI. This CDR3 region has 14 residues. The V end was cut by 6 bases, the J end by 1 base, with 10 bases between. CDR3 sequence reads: CASRGSPSNQPQHF. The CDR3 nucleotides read TGTGCCAGCAGAGGGAGTCCGAGCAATCAGCCCCAGCATTTT.

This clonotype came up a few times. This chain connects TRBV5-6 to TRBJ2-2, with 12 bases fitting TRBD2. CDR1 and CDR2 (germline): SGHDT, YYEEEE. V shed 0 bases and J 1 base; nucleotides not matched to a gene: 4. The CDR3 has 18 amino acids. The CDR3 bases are TGTGCCAGCAGCTTGGGTCTAGCGGGAGGGATGAACACCGGGGAGCTGTTTTTT. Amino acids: CASSLGLAGGMNTGELFF.

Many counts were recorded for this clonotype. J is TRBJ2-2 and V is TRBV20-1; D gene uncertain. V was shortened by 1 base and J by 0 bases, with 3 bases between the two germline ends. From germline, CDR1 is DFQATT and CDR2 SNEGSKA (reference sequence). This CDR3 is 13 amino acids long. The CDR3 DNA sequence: TGCAGTGCTAGAGGGTCGAACACCGGGGAGCTGTTTTTT. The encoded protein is CSARGSNTGELFF.

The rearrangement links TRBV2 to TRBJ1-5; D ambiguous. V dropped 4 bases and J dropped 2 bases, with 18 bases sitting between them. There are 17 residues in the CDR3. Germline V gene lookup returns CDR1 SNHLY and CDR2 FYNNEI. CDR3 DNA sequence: TGTGCCAGCAGTGGAATTTGGGTGGACCGGGGCAATCAGCCCCAGCATTTT. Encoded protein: CASSGIWVDRGNQPQHF.

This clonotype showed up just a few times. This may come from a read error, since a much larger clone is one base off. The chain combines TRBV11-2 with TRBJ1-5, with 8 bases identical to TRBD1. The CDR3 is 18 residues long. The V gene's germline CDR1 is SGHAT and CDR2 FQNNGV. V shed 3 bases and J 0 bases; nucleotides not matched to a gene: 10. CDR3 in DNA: TGTGCCAGCAGCTTGCGGTCACCGGACAGGGCTAGCAATCAGCCCCAGCATTTT. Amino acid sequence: CASSLRSPDRASNQPQHF.

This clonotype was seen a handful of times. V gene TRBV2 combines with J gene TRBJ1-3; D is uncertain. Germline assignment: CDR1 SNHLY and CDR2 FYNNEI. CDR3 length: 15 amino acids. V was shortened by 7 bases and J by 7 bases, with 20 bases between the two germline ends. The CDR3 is CASTAEGRARNTIYF. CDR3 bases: TGTGCCAGCACCGCGGAGGGCCGGGCCCGGAACACCATATATTTT.

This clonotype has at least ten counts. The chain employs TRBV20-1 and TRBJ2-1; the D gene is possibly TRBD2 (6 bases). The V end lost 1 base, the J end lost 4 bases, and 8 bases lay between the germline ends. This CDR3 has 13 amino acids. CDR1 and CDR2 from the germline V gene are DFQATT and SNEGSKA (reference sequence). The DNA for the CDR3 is TGCAGTGCTAGAGCCGGAGGGTACAATGAGCAGTTCTTC. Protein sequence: CSARAGGYNEQFF.

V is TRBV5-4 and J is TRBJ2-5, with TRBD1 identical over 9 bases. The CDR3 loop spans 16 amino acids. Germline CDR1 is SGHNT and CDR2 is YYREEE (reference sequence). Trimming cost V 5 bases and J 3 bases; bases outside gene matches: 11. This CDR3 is CASREYGGTGKETQYF. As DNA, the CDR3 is TGTGCCAGCAGAGAATATGGGGGGACAGGGAAAGAGACCCAGTACTTC.

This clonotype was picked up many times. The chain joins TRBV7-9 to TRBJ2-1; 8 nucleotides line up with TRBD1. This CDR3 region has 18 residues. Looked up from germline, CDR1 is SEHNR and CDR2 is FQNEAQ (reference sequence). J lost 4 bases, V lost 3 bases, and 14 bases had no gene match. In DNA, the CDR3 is TGTGCCAGCAGCTTCACCATCTTGGACAGGGAGATTTACAATGAGCAGTTCTTC. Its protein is CASSFTILDREIYNEQFF.

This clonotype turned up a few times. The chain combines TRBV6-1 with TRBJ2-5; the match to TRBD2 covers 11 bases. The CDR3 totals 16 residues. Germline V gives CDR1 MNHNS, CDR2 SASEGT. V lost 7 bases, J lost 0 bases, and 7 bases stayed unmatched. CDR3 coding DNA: TGTGCCAGCACCGACGCTAGCGGGAGGTACCAAGAGACCCAGTACTTC. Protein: CASTDASGRYQETQYF.

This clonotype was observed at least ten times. The CDR3 DNA follows: TGTGCCAGCAGTTTAGTGCTAGCGGGAGACCACAATGAGCAGTTCTTC. Its protein product is CASSLVLAGDHNEQFF. This chain uses TRBV12-3 or TRBV12-4 with TRBJ2-1; 10 bases agree with TRBD2. V was pared by 1 base and J by 5 bases, with 5 bases of the junction left unmatched. The CDR3 has 16 amino acids.

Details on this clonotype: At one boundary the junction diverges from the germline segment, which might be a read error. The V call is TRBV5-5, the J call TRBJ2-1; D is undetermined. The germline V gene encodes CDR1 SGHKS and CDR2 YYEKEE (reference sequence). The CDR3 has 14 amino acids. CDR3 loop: CASSLGPNYNERFF. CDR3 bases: TGTGCCAGCAGCTTGGGTCCAAACTACAATGAGCGGTTCTTC.